Sequencing of this TCR beta chain was carried out in a study of monozygotic twins with inflammatory bowel disease. As regards this clonotype: What it binds is unknown.

Every sample had its cDNA made across eight separate reactions. The template switching step added UMIs that contained a 6-nucleotide sample barcode. TCRdb processed the 5' RACE reads again and assigns one entry to each CDR3 protein, with no DNA. The table for this sample gives 150,000 to 200,000 distinct CDR3 sequences. Study findings and constraints: Concordance status among twins (concordant versus discordant) showed no link to repertoire similarity, possibly from limited power. For IBD patients, clonotypes shared with others were fewer than for healthy twins, especially with disease activity.

The CDR3 covers 16 residues. Germline CDR1 is SGHTA and CDR2 is FQGNSA. This clonotype was sampled from a human donor with ulcerative colitis or Crohn's disease, or a healthy co-twin of an affected twin (not recorded which). The chain joins TRBV7-2 to TRBJ2-1; the D call from TCRdb, TRBD2, cannot be confirmed without DNA. Sequenced: blood. The CDR3 is CASSLEGTSASLGKFF.